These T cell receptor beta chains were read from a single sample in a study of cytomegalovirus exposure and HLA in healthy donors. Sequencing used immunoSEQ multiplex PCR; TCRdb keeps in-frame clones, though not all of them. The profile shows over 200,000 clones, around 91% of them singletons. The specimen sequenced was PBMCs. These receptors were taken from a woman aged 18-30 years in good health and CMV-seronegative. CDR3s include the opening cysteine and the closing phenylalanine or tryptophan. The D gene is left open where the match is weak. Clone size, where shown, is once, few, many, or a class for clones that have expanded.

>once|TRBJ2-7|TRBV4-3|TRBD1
CASSQDAGGYEQYF
TGCGCCAGCAGCCAAGATGCAGGGGGCTACGAGCAGTACTTC
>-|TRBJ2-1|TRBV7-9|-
CASSSSQGPRWRGLAEQFF
TGTGCCAGCAGCTCCTCCCAGGGCCCGCGGTGGCGGGGGCTAGCCGAGCAGTTCTTC
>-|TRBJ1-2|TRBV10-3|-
CAISEALVDYGYTF
TGTGCCATCAGTGAAGCCTTAGTGGACTATGGCTACACCTTC
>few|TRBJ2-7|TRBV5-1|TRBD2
CASSLSGGRYEQYF
TGCGCCAGCAGCTTGTCCGGGGGGAGATACGAGCAGTACTTC
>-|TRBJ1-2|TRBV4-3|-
CASSQDGAGDGYTF
TGCGCCAGCAGCCAAGATGGGGCAGGGGATGGCTACACCTTC
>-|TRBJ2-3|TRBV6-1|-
CASSAQRPRDTQYF
TGTGCCAGCAGTGCACAGCGGCCGCGGGATACGCAGTATTTT
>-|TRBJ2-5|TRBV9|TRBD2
CASSSPISGGQETQYF
TGTGCCAGCAGCAGTCCTATTAGCGGGGGTCAAGAGACCCAGTACTTC
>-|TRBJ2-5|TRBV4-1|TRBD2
CASSLDATSGGGETQYF
TGCGCCAGCAGCCTAGACGCTACTAGCGGGGGGGGAGAGACCCAGTACTTC
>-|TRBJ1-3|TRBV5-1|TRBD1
CASSSWTGGQRGNTIYF
TGCGCCAGCAGCTCCTGGACAGGGGGCCAGAGGGGAAACACCATATATTTT
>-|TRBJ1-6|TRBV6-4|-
CASRRVSDSPLHF
TGTGCCAGCAGGCGTGTAAGCGATTCACCCCTCCACTTT
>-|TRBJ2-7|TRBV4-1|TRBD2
CASSQDRLAGGLYEQYF
TGCGCCAGCAGCCAAGATAGGCTAGCGGGGGGACTCTACGAGCAGTACTTC
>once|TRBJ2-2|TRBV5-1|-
CASSWPLNTGELFF
TGCGCCAGCAGCTGGCCGTTAAACACCGGGGAGCTGTTTTTT
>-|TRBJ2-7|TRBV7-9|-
CASSNVAYEQYF
TGTGCCAGCAGCAACGTAGCCTACGAGCAGTACTTC
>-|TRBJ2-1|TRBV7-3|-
CASSSRQYENNEQFF
TGTGCCAGCAGCTCCAGACAGTATGAGAACAATGAGCAGTTCTTC
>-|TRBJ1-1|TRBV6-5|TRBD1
CASSQTGSTEAFF
TGTGCCAGCAGTCAGACAGGGTCCACTGAAGCTTTCTTT
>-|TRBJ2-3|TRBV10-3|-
CAISGRGETGTDTQYF
TGTGCCATCAGTGGAAGGGGCGAGACGGGCACAGATACGCAGTATTTT
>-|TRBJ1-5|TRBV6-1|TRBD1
CASVFGGTDNQPQHF
TGTGCCAGTGTCTTCGGCGGGACAGACAATCAGCCCCAGCATTTT
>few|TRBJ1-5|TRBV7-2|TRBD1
CASSRLTGENQPQHF
TGTGCCAGCAGCCGACTGACAGGGGAAAATCAGCCCCAGCATTTT
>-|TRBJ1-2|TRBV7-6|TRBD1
CASSTGQGLYGYTF
TGTGCCAGCAGCACGGGACAGGGCCTCTATGGCTACACCTTC
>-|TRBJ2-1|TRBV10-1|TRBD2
CASSPGLGSENEQFF
TGCGCCAGCAGTCCGGGACTAGGGTCTGAAAATGAGCAGTTCTTC
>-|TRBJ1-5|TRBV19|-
CASSILGGPQHF
TGTGCCAGTAGTATTTTGGGAGGGCCCCAGCATTTT
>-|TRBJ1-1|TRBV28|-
CASRLTGSTEAFF
TGTGCCAGCAGACTTACAGGGAGCACTGAAGCTTTCTTT
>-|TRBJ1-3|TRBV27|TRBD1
CASSPRQGIGNTIYF
TGTGCCAGCAGTCCACGACAGGGAATCGGAAACACCATATATTTT
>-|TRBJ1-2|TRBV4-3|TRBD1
CASSQDAGGPYGYTF
TGCGCCAGCAGCCAAGATGCAGGGGGCCCCTATGGCTACACCTTC
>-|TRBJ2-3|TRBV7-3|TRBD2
CASSATSGGTDTQYF
TGTGCCAGCAGCGCGACTAGCGGGGGCACAGATACGCAGTATTTT
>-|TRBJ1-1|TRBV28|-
CASRTSTVMNTEAFF
TGTGCCAGCAGAACCTCCACAGTTATGAACACTGAAGCTTTCTTT
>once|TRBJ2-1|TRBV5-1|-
CASSFERSSNEQFF
TGCGCCAGCAGCTTTGAAAGGAGCTCCAATGAGCAGTTCTTC
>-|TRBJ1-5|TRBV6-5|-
CASSDRTYQPQHF
TGTGCCAGCTCTGACAGGACCTATCAGCCCCAGCATTTT
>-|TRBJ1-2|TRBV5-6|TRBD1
CASSLVGQGAYGYTF
TGTGCCAGCAGCTTGGTGGGACAGGGGGCCTATGGCTACACCTTC
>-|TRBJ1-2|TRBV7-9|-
CASSLNGGEGYTF
TGTGCCAGCAGCTTAAATGGGGGCGAGGGCTACACCTTC
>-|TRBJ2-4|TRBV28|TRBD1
CASSATGGVKNIQYF
TGTGCCAGCAGCGCCACAGGGGGCGTCAAAAACATTCAGTACTTC
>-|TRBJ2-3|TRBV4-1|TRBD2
CASRGLAGPDTQYF
TGCGCCAGCCGGGGACTAGCGGGCCCAGATACGCAGTATTTT
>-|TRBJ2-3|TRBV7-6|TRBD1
CASSDIGTGVTDTQYF
TGTGCCAGCAGCGATATTGGGACAGGGGTCACAGATACGCAGTATTTT
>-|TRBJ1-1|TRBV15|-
CATSGFGVSNTEAFF
TGTGCCACCAGCGGATTCGGGGTTTCGAACACTGAAGCTTTCTTT
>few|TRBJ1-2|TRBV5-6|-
CASSLRAGGQRYTF
TGTGCCAGCAGCCTACGCGCGGGGGGGCAACGCTACACCTTC
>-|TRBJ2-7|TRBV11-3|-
CASSLGQGDSYEQYF
TGTGCCAGCAGCTTAGGGCAGGGTGACTCCTACGAGCAGTACTTC
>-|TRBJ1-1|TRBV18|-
CASSPQVLVGGTEAFF
TGTGCCAGCTCACCGCAGGTTTTAGTGGGGGGAACTGAAGCTTTCTTT
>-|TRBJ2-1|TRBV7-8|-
CASSLELPNEQFF
TGTGCCAGCAGCTTAGAACTCCCCAATGAGCAGTTCTTC
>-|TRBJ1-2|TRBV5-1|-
CASSFRGEEISGYTF
TGCGCCAGCAGCTTCAGGGGCGAAGAAATCTCAGGCTACACCTTC
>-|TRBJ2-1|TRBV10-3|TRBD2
CAISEGTSGASSSYNEQFF
TGTGCCATCAGTGAAGGGACTAGCGGGGCTTCTAGCTCCTACAATGAGCAGTTCTTC
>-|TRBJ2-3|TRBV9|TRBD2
CASSVEPQLAGRTDTQYF
TGTGCCAGCAGCGTAGAGCCCCAACTAGCGGGGAGGACAGATACGCAGTATTTT